The present T cell receptor (beta chain) was sequenced within a study of post-analysis software for immune sequencing data. The V gene lost 3 bases and the J gene lost 2 bases, with 15 bases spanning the gap. The CDR3 totals 15 residues. Germline V gene data show CDR1 as SQVTM and CDR2 as ANQGSEA. Study-wide points: Among 4 or 5 TRBV segments more frequent in patients than controls were TRBV5-6, TRBV5-1 and TRBV20-1. For normalized Chao1 diversity, multiple sclerosis patients scored significantly lower than controls did.

Concerning this clonotype: Its specificity is not known.

Unique molecular identifiers had been added to the TCR beta cDNA libraries. Each CDR3 protein is one row after TCRdb ran MiXCR on the PCR reads. This table has about 680,000 distinct CDR3 sequences, around 64% appearing once. The sequence derives from a girl aged 2-10 years with multiple sclerosis. The rearrangement links TRBV29-1 to TRBJ2-3; TRBD2 is a possible D gene (6 bases). Sequences were obtained from blood. CDR3 amino acids: CSVDQGGLATDTQYF. CDR3 sequence (DNA): TGCAGCGTTGACCAAGGAGGGTTAGCCACAGATACGCAGTATTTT.